Below are 20 T cell receptor beta chains sequenced from a single sample in a study of T-cell reconstitution after alpha-beta-depleted transplantation in children listed by TCRdb under 2016. Library method: PCR. The instrument given in TCRdb is Illumina HiSeq 2500. Molecular barcoding was employed in the preparation of TCR libraries, with unique molecular identifiers being used to normalize TCRbeta repertoire quantification. Clones were called with MiXCR by TCRdb after fastp trimmed the public reads at Q25, and only in-frame beta chains were retained. Entries that share a CDR3 protein sequence are merged under the most common genes and DNA. The sample includes 90,000 to 130,000 distinct CDR3 sequences, with 6.4% observed a single time. Approximately 25% of the sample is in the top ten clones. The sample's treatment or condition label, decoded: allogeneic hematopoietic cell transplantation with graft depleted of TCRalphabeta T cells and CD19 B cells.

The source material was PBMCs, mostly from graft donor cells, sampled 360 days after TCRalphabeta/CD19-depleted stem cell transplant. The receptors come from a male patient aged 2-15 years who had a stem cell transplant for acute lymphoblastic leukemia, so the T cells may come from the graft donor.

The V and J genes are TRBV6-2 or TRBV6-3 and TRBJ2-7; TRBD2 is a possible D gene (5 bases). Germline values: CDR1 MNHEY, CDR2 SVGEGT. CDR3 size: 11 residues. V dropped 6 bases and J dropped 4 bases, with 7 bases sitting between them. The DNA for the CDR3 is TGTGCCAGCAGCATAGCGTACGAGCAGTACTTC. Translation: CASSIAYEQYF.

This clonotype was counted at least ten times. The CDR3 DNA reads TGCGCCAGCAGCCCCGGGACAGGGAAATATCACACCTTC. It codes for CASSPGTGKYHTF. The chain joins TRBV4-1 to TRBJ1-2; 9 bases fit TRBD1. Germline lookup yields CDR1 MGHRA and CDR2 YSYEKL. The CDR3 loop spans 13 amino acids. Trimming took 4 bases from V and 12 from J; bases not matched to a gene: 9.

This clonotype was found a few times. J is TRBJ2-4 and V is TRBV7-8; D remains unclear. V shed 3 bases and J shed 2 bases, with 8 bases lying between them. The CDR3 sequence is 14 residues long. The V gene's germline CDR1 is SGHVS and CDR2 FQNEAQ. This chain's CDR3 is CASSLDGPKNIQYF. Here the CDR3 DNA reads TGTGCCAGCAGCTTGGACGGACCCAAAAACATTCAGTACTTC.

This clonotype was picked up many times. The genes are TRBV5-6 and TRBJ2-7, with a possible D match to TRBD2 (5 bases). From germline, CDR1 is SGHDT and CDR2 YYEEEE. Between the trimmed V and J ends, which lost 6 bases and 3 bases, there was a span of 10 bases. This CDR3 has 12 amino acids. The chain's CDR3 is CASTGGLYEQYF. The CDR3 nucleotides are TGTGCCAGCACGGGCGGGCTCTACGAGCAGTACTTC.

This clonotype was detected ten times or more. The chain uses TRBV5-1 and TRBJ2-3; weak D call: TRBD1 (5 bases). Trimming pared 1 base from V and 1 base from J, leaving 10 bases between. Per the germline V gene, CDR1 is SGHRS and CDR2 is YFSETQ. The CDR3 consists of 15 residues. The CDR3 coding sequence is TGCGCCAGCAGCTTGAAGGGGCATGGCACAGATACGCAGTATTTT. This gives the protein CASSLKGHGTDTQYF.

This clonotype was counted ten times or more. The V gene is TRBV7-2, the J gene TRBJ2-1, with 14 nucleotides matching TRBD2. Germline V gives CDR1 SGHTA, CDR2 FQGNSA. The V and J ends lost 5 bases and 6 bases, in that order; junction bases with no gene match: 3. The CDR3 is 15 amino acids. The chain's CDR3 is CASSQTSGGANEQFF. CDR3 bases: TGTGCCAGCAGCCAGACTAGCGGGGGGGCCAATGAGCAGTTCTTC.

This clonotype was seen ten or more times. The DNA of the CDR3 is TGTGCCAGCAGCCCCAAGGACAGAAAGGAGACCCAGTACTTC. Translating gives CASSPKDRKETQYF. This chain joins TRBV7-9 and TRBJ2-5; D might be TRBD1 (6 bases). The germline V and J ends were trimmed by 5 bases and 5 bases, with 15 bases remaining between them. CDR1 and CDR2 from the germline V gene are SEHNR and FQNEAQ (reference sequence). The CDR3 contains 14 residues.

This clonotype has a count of ten or more. The rearrangement links TRBV20-1 to TRBJ2-7; 7 bases map to TRBD1. The CDR3 extends over 13 amino acids. V lost 5 bases, J lost 0 bases, and 4 bases stayed unmatched. Germline CDR1 is DFQATT and CDR2 is SNEGSKA (reference sequence). CDR3 bases: TGCAGTGCTTGGGACAGTAGCTCCTACGAGCAGTACTTC. Protein: CSAWDSSSYEQYF.

This clonotype was detected ten times or more. The CDR3 DNA is TGTGCCAGCTCACCGACAGGGGTCTGGCGGGAGGAAGAGTACGAGCAGTACTTC. Protein: CASSPTGVWREEEYEQYF. J is TRBJ2-7 and V is TRBV18; D is possibly TRBD1 or TRBD2 (8 bases each). The CDR3 is 18 residues long. V was trimmed by 3 bases and J by 4 bases, leaving 25 bases between them. The germline CDR1 and CDR2 sequences are KGHSH and LQKENI. The variable domain in full, completed from reference TRBV18 and TRBJ2-7, reads NAGVMQNPRHLVRRRGQEARLRCSPMKGHSHVYWYRQLPEEGLKFMVYLQKENIIDESGMPKERFSAEFPKEGPSILRIQQVVRGDSAAYFCASSPTGVWREEEYEQYFGPGTRLTVT.

The sample holds a few counts of this clonotype. The chain has TRBV27 and TRBJ1-5, with a possible D match to TRBD1 (5 bases). Germline lookup yields CDR1 MNHEY and CDR2 SMNVEV (reference sequence). Trimming left V 5 bases short and J 3 bases short, with 14 bases between. This CDR3 is 15 amino acids long. The CDR3 DNA follows: TGTGCCAGCAGTGGACCGGGACGGTTCAATCAGCCCCAGCATTTT. Translating it yields CASSGPGRFNQPQHF.

There are a few counts of this clonotype. The chain couples TRBV3-1 to TRBJ1-6; D may be TRBD1 (6 bases). Germline V gives CDR1 LGHDT, CDR2 YNNKEL (reference sequence). The CDR3 is made up of 14 amino acids. V was shortened by 11 bases and J by 7 bases, with 18 bases between the two germline ends. CDR3 amino acids: CARGGGSGNSPLHF. The CDR3 DNA is TGTGCCCGAGGGGGAGGGTCGGGCAATTCACCCCTCCACTTT.

This chain connects TRBV5-1 to TRBJ2-1; weak D call: TRBD2 (6 bases). Trimming took 4 bases from V and 3 from J, leaving 20 bases between them. CDR1 and CDR2 from the germline V gene are SGHRS and YFSETQ. The CDR3 is 17 residues long. CDR3 protein: CASSLDGPAGLYNEQFF. CDR3 sequence (DNA): TGCGCCAGCAGCCTGGATGGGCCGGCGGGGCTCTACAATGAGCAGTTCTTC.

The chain recombines TRBV12-3 or TRBV12-4 with TRBJ2-7; 9 bases line up with TRBD2. The junction had 11 bases not matched to a gene; V was cut back by 1 base and J by 7 bases. The CDR3 has 16 residues. The CDR3 nucleotides are TGTGCCAGCAGTTTAGAGGAGGTAGCGGGGGTTCGGGAGCAGTACTTC. Amino acids: CASSLEEVAGVREQYF.

Comments on this clonotype: The junction shows a germline mismatch at one end, possibly a read error. The genes are TRBV20-1 and TRBJ2-2; D tentatively fits TRBD1 or TRBD2 (5 bases each). The CDR3 is 18 amino acids. CDR1 is DFQATT, CDR2 SNEGSKA, per germline (reference sequence). As DNA, the CDR3 is TGCGGTGCTAGTACTCTTCTCCCGGGACCGATGAACACCGGGGAGCTGTTTTTT. Its translation is CGASTLLPGPMNTGELFF.

The table lists this clonotype with many counts. The CDR3 region has the DNA TGTGCCAGCAGCTTCTTAGGGTCCATTGACGAGCAGTACTTC. As protein: CASSFLGSIDEQYF. The chain recombines TRBV7-9 with TRBJ2-7, with unresolved D. CDR3 length: 14 residues. Germline-derived CDR1 and CDR2 are SEHNR and FQNEAQ (reference sequence). Trimming took off 3 bases at V and 5 bases at J, with 14 bases between the two ends.

The sample holds a few counts of this clonotype. The rearrangement uses TRBV5-6 and TRBJ2-7, with D maybe TRBD1 (6 bases). Germline CDR1 and CDR2: SGHDT and YYEEEE. This CDR3 contains 13 residues. V lost 3 bases, J lost 5 bases, and 12 bases lay in between. The CDR3 spells CASSSTGWHEQYF. DNA for the CDR3: TGTGCCAGCAGCTCGACAGGTTGGCACGAGCAGTACTTC.

This clonotype has at least ten counts. The chain joins TRBV11-2 to TRBJ2-1; D may be TRBD2 (6 bases). Germline CDR1 is SGHAT and CDR2 is FQNNGV. The CDR3 sequence is 14 residues long. V was shortened by 7 bases and J by 7 bases, with 17 bases between the two germline ends. The CDR3 DNA follows: TGTGCCAGCATCCCGGACTATGCGTGGAATGAGCAGTTCTTC. Residues: CASIPDYAWNEQFF.

This clonotype was picked up a small number of times. The CDR3 is CASSLPNRAGELFF. The CDR3, as DNA: TGTGCCAGCAGCTTACCTAACAGGGCCGGGGAGCTGTTTTTT. The V and J genes are TRBV7-2 and TRBJ2-2, with D possibly matching TRBD1 (6 bases). CDR1 is SGHTA and CDR2 is FQGNSA in the germline V gene. The V and J ends lost 2 bases and 6 bases respectively, with 10 bases between them. CDR3 length equals 14 residues.

This clonotype was seen repeatedly, ten times or more. The V and J genes are TRBV28 and TRBJ2-3, with 7 bases that match TRBD1. The germline V gene has CDR1 MDHEN and CDR2 SYDVKM. J gave up 6 bases and V 5 bases, and 8 bases lay outside the gene matches. The CDR3 is made up of 14 amino acids. The CDR3 DNA reads TGTGCCAGCAGTAGGGACAGACCCCGGGATACGCAGTATTTT. It encodes CASSRDRPRDTQYF.

The table lists this clonotype with many counts. The V call is TRBV7-2, the J call TRBJ2-5; D call uncertain. This CDR3 is 12 amino acids long. The germline gives CDR1 SGHTA, CDR2 FQGNSA. Trimming took 2 bases from V and 5 from J, leaving 6 bases between them. The DNA of the CDR3 is TGTGCCAGCAGCTTAAATCGGGAGACCCAGTACTTC. Translated: CASSLNRETQYF.